What follows are 27 T cell receptor beta chains derived from one specimen sequenced in a study of blood T cells in healthy people across ages. A second 7 to 11 cycle PCR used barcoded and J-beta primers. TCRdb reprocessed the 5' RACE reads with MiXCR, giving one entry per CDR3 protein. The sample consists of some 690,000 distinct CDR3 sequences, 22% of them appearing once. Sequenced material: blood. The source is a man between 65 and 85 years old in good health.

This clonotype was observed many times. The chain joins TRBV18 to TRBJ2-3; 9 bases are a match to TRBD1. V was clipped by 8 bases and J by 1 base; unmatched bases: 7. Looked up from germline, CDR1 is KGHSH and CDR2 is LQKENI. The CDR3 covers 15 residues. The CDR3: CASSPRTGGTDTQYF. DNA for the CDR3: TGTGCCAGCAGCCCCCGGACAGGGGGCACAGATACGCAGTATTTT.

V and J are TRBV20-1 and TRBJ1-5, with D uncertain. Germline V gives CDR1 DFQATT, CDR2 SNEGSKA (reference sequence). This CDR3 is built from 13 residues. With 0 bases removed from V and 7 bases from J, the gap between germline ends came to 10 bases. CDR3: CSARDSPRQPQHF. The CDR3 nucleotides read TGCAGTGCTAGAGATAGTCCGAGGCAGCCCCAGCATTTT.

This clonotype was seen ten or more times. J is TRBJ2-1 and V is TRBV7-2; 7 positions agree with TRBD2. V shed 5 bases, J shed 2 bases, and the junction held 6 bases outside the gene matches. There are 15 residues in the CDR3. Germline V CDR1 and CDR2: SGHTA, FQGNSA. The CDR3: CASSQSGTAYNEQFF. DNA of the CDR3: TGTGCCAGCAGCCAAAGCGGGACCGCCTACAATGAGCAGTTCTTC.

The gene calls are TRBV27 and TRBJ2-3; D is perhaps TRBD2 (6 bases). Trimming took 0 bases from V and 6 from J, leaving 13 bases between them. The CDR3 is made up of 15 amino acids. Germline V gene sequence: CDR1 MNHEY, CDR2 SMNVEV (reference sequence). The CDR3 DNA follows: TGTGCCAGCAGTTTATCTTCCAGGGCGGGGGATACGCAGTATTTT. Translation: CASSLSSRAGDTQYF.

The J gene is TRBJ2-3, the V gene TRBV29-1; D unclear. Germline V gene sequence: CDR1 SQVTM, CDR2 ANQGSEA. V was pared by 3 bases and J by 1 base, with 11 bases between. There are 14 residues in the CDR3. DNA for the CDR3: TGCAGCGTTGATTCTAGGGTAGGCACAGATACGCAGTATTTT. Translated: CSVDSRVGTDTQYF.

In this sample, this clonotype turned up a few times. The chain joins TRBV28 to TRBJ2-2; 8 nucleotides line up with TRBD2. The CDR3 runs 15 residues. The germline V gene encodes CDR1 MDHEN and CDR2 SYDVKM. Unmatched junction bases numbered 9, after V lost 6 bases and J lost 6 bases. CDR3 sequence reads: CASRSSGSFAGELFF. The CDR3, as DNA: TGTGCCAGCAGGTCGAGCGGGAGTTTCGCCGGGGAGCTGTTTTTT. Drawing the rest from reference TRBV28 and TRBJ2-2, the complete variable domain is DVKVTQSSRYLVKRTGEKVFLECVQDMDHENMFWYRQDPGLGLRLIYFSYDVKMKEKGDIPEGYSVSREKKERFSLILESASTNQTSMYLCASRSSGSFAGELFFGEGSRLTVL.

This clonotype has more than one count but fewer than ten. J is TRBJ2-3 and V is TRBV7-6; perhaps TRBD2 as D (6 bases). The V gene lost 4 bases and the J gene lost 2 bases, with 13 bases spanning the gap. Per germline, CDR1 SGHVS and CDR2 FNYEAQ. The CDR3 covers 15 residues. This chain's CDR3 is CASSYSRLVTDTQYF. Here the CDR3 DNA reads TGTGCCAGCAGCTACAGCAGACTAGTCACAGATACGCAGTATTTT.

The gene calls are TRBV20-1 and TRBJ1-3; 10 bases agree with TRBD1. Per germline, CDR1 DFQATT and CDR2 SNEGSKA (reference sequence). The CDR3 runs 14 residues. V shed 6 bases, J shed 6 bases, and the junction held 8 bases outside the gene matches. CDR3 protein: CSAARTGGQNTIYF. As DNA, the CDR3 is TGCAGTGCAGCCCGGACAGGGGGTCAAAACACCATATATTTT.

This clonotype was recorded a few times. The J gene is TRBJ2-2, the V gene TRBV12-3 or TRBV12-4, with D unclear. The ends were cut back, 11 bases at V and 7 bases at J, with 17 bases in the middle. The CDR3 is 13 residues long. CDR3 sequence: CAGKDVGNGELFF. CDR3 nucleotide sequence: TGTGCCGGCAAGGACGTTGGCAACGGGGAGCTGTTTTTT.

This sequence joins TRBV7-2 and TRBJ1-4; D is undetermined. Germline lookup yields CDR1 SGHTA and CDR2 FQGNSA. The germline V and J ends were trimmed by 2 bases and 8 bases, with 15 bases remaining between them. The CDR3 has 15 residues. The CDR3 sequence is CASSLSGQTQEKLFF. CDR3 bases: TGTGCCAGCAGCTTATCTGGCCAAACGCAAGAAAAACTGTTTTTT.

This clonotype has a handful of counts. The chain links TRBV14 to TRBJ2-5, with D perhaps matching TRBD1 or TRBD2 (5 bases each). The CDR3 length is 15 residues. V gave up 5 bases and J gave up 3 bases, with 16 bases separating them. The germline V gene has CDR1 SGHDN and CDR2 FVKESK. The CDR3 spells CASSSHWDGEETQYF. In nucleotides, the CDR3 is TGTGCCAGCAGCTCCCACTGGGACGGGGAAGAGACCCAGTACTTC.

The CDR3 bases are TGTGCCAGCAGCCATAGCGGGCTTGCTCTGGACACCGGGGAGCTGTTTTTT. Residues: CASSHSGLALDTGELFF. The chain recombines TRBV3-1 with TRBJ2-2, with 7 bases lining up with TRBD2. Germline CDR1 is LGHDT and CDR2 is YNNKEL (reference sequence). J gave up 3 bases and V 3 bases, and 10 bases lay outside the gene matches. The CDR3 has 17 residues.

The V call is TRBV29-1, the J call TRBJ2-1; 10 bases fit TRBD2. CDR3 length equals 15 residues. With 7 bases clipped from V and 3 bases from J, the junction kept 9 bases outside the gene matches. Germline V CDR1 and CDR2: SQVTM, ANQGSEA. CDR3 amino acids: CSGQPSGGYYNEQFF. In DNA, the CDR3 is TGCAGCGGGCAACCTAGCGGGGGATACTACAATGAGCAGTTCTTC.

The chain employs TRBV7-9 and TRBJ1-2, with a weak D call TRBD1 (5 bases). V lost 4 bases and J 8 bases, leaving 17 bases between the germline ends. CDR3 length equals 14 residues. Per the germline V gene, CDR1 is SEHNR and CDR2 is FQNEAQ (reference sequence). CDR3 amino acids: CASSSLRRDHGYTF. The CDR3 DNA is TGTGCCAGCAGCTCTTTACGCCGGGACCACGGCTACACCTTC.

This clonotype has more than one count but fewer than ten. V is TRBV12-3 or TRBV12-4 and J is TRBJ1-2; D gene uncertain. V shed 3 bases and J shed 4 bases, with 9 bases lying between them. The CDR3 spans 13 residues. The CDR3, as DNA: TGTGCCAGCAGTTTCAGCTGGATCTATGGCTACACCTTC. Translated: CASSFSWIYGYTF.

The chain carries TRBV4-3 and TRBJ2-3; the match to TRBD2 covers 9 bases. The ends lost 1 base at V and 4 bases at J; junction bases unmatched: 9. CDR1 is LGHNA, CDR2 YSLEER, per germline. CDR3 size: 17 residues. The CDR3 region has the DNA TGCGCCAGCAGCCAAGGGGTGGGTAGCGGGAGTTCAGATACGCAGTATTTT. This encodes CASSQGVGSGSSDTQYF.

The genes are TRBV5-5 and TRBJ2-5; D possibly corresponds to TRBD2 (5 bases). CDR1 and CDR2 from the germline V gene are SGHKS and YYEKEE (reference sequence). The CDR3 runs 14 residues. V was clipped by 2 bases and J by 2 bases, with 10 bases between them. CDR3 in DNA: TGTGCCAGCAGCTTCGGACTCACGCAAGAGACCCAGTACTTC. Amino acid sequence: CASSFGLTQETQYF.

This clonotype was counted many times. The chain joins TRBV6-5 to TRBJ2-5; D call uncertain. Germline values: CDR1 MNHEY, CDR2 SVGAGI. Trimming removed 2 bases from V and 8 bases from J, with 6 bases in between. The CDR3 loop spans 11 amino acids. The CDR3 reads CASSYGATQYF. In DNA, the CDR3 is TGTGCCAGCAGTTACGGCGCAACCCAGTACTTC.

The chain employs TRBV29-1 and TRBJ1-3, with 10 nucleotides matching TRBD1. Germline values: CDR1 SQVTM, CDR2 ANQGSEA. CDR3 size: 13 residues. After removal of 7 bases from V and 4 bases from J, the junction contained 4 bases not matched to a gene. The CDR3 region is CSARTGGGNTIYF. The DNA of the CDR3 is TGCAGCGCCCGGACAGGGGGAGGAAACACCATATATTTT.

V usage is TRBV3-1 and J usage is TRBJ2-2, with D tentatively TRBD2 (6 bases). Trimming left V 4 bases short and J 10 bases short, with 13 bases between. Germline CDR1 and CDR2: LGHDT and YNNKEL (reference sequence). The CDR3 runs to 13 residues. The CDR3 DNA sequence: TGTGCCAGCAGCCGGTCGGGAGCCGCGGAGCTGTTTTTT. It encodes CASSRSGAAELFF. Filled out from reference TRBV3-1 and TRBJ2-2, the complete variable domain reads DTAVSQTPKYLVTQMGNDKSIKCEQNLGHDTMYWYKQDSKKFLKIMFSYNNKELIINETVPNRFSPKSPDKAHLNLHINSLELGDSAVYFCASSRSGAAELFFGEGSRLTVL.

The chain links TRBV6-1 to TRBJ1-2; D remains unclear. V lost 1 base and J lost 0, with 9 bases in between. This CDR3 region has 15 residues. From germline, CDR1 is MNHNS and CDR2 SASEGT. The CDR3 DNA follows: TGTGCCAGCAGTGAAGTCAGGACGGCTAACTATGGCTACACCTTC. Its protein is CASSEVRTANYGYTF.

The chain joins TRBV12-3 or TRBV12-4 to TRBJ1-5; no clear D. This CDR3 comprises 14 residues. V was clipped by 5 bases and J by 5 bases, with 13 bases between them. This chain's CDR3 is CASSLLGRDQPQHF. In DNA, the CDR3 is TGTGCCAGCAGTCTCCTCGGGAGGGATCAGCCCCAGCATTTT.

V gene TRBV2 combines with J gene TRBJ2-7; TRBD1 aligns across 10 bases. This CDR3 comprises 13 residues. V lost 7 bases to trimming and J lost 5 bases; unmatched junction nucleotides: 5. The V gene's germline CDR1 is SNHLY and CDR2 FYNNEI. The CDR3 bases are TGTGCCAGCATCAGGGACAGGGGCCACGAGCAGTACTTC. Its translation is CASIRDRGHEQYF.

The chain has TRBV6-2 or TRBV6-3 and TRBJ2-4, with D hard to call. In germline, CDR1 is MNHEY, CDR2 SVGEGT. The CDR3 has 13 amino acids. V was shortened by 5 bases and J by 2 bases, with 7 bases between the two germline ends. CDR3: CASSAVPKNIQYF. The CDR3 coding sequence is TGTGCCAGCAGTGCAGTGCCCAAAAACATTCAGTACTTC.

This clonotype has just a few counts. V gene TRBV21-1 combines with J gene TRBJ2-6; TRBD2 reflects the table's D call only, with no check against the DNA. TRBV21-1 has pseudogene status. CDR3 length equals 17 residues. CDR3 DNA: TGTGCCAGCAGCACTCCGGGCCCTAAAACTGGGGCCAACGTCCTGACTTTC. Translated: CASSTPGPKTGANVLTF.

The chain combines TRBV2 with TRBJ1-4; the D is unclear. Trimming stripped 7 bases from V and 6 bases from J, with 18 bases between. CDR1 SNHLY and CDR2 FYNNEI come from the germline V gene. The CDR3 runs 15 residues. CDR3 DNA: TGTGCCAGCACCCATACAGAGGGCGAAGATGAAAAACTGTTTTTT. Protein: CASTHTEGEDEKLFF.

The rearrangement joins TRBV12-3 or TRBV12-4 to TRBJ2-3; D uncertain. The CDR3 sequence is 14 residues long. V lost 8 bases and J lost 4, with 16 bases in between. The CDR3 DNA follows: TGTGCCAGCGGCAACGGTATTGGGGCAGATACGCAGTATTTT. Protein: CASGNGIGADTQYF.